Below are 9 T cell receptor beta chains sequenced from a single sample in a study of GPR56 and killer-like receptors on CD4 memory cells. Sorting by FACS used killer cell lectin-like receptor and GPR56 expression to define five CD4+ populations. For each CDR3 protein, TCRdb gives one entry from its re-call of the reads, without DNA. This table lists approximately 3,000 distinct CDR3 sequences. The source material was memory CD4+ T cells from blood. The origin of the receptors is a human donor in good health.

According to its frequency, this clonotype is medium-sized (0.01 to 0.1%). The rearrangement links TRBV7-2 to TRBJ2-7. The CDR3 has 13 residues. CDR1 and CDR2 (germline): SGHTA, FQGNSA. Here the CDR3 reads CASSDLSGRKQYF. Full variable domain (remainder filled in from reference TRBV7-2 and TRBJ2-7): GAGVSQSPSNKVTEKGKDVELRCDPISGHTALYWYRQSLGQGLEFLIYFQGNSAPDKSGLPSDRFSAERTGGSVSTLTIQRTQQEDSAVYLCASSDLSGRKQYFGPGTRLTVT.

Frequency places this clonotype as medium-sized. The chain uses TRBV7-2 and TRBJ1-2; there is no DNA to check the TCRdb D call of TRBD1. Germline V gene sequence: CDR1 SGHTA, CDR2 FQGNSA. The CDR3 is made up of 13 amino acids. CDR3 amino acids: CASSLDRTYGYTF.

Judged by frequency, this clonotype is medium-sized. The chain carries TRBV5-6 and TRBJ2-3; TCRdb proposes TRBD2, but this gene call is untestable without DNA. This CDR3 contains 16 residues. From germline, CDR1 is SGHDT and CDR2 YYEEEE. Here the CDR3 reads CASSPGLLTSTDTQYF. The whole variable domain, filled in from reference TRBV5-6 and TRBJ2-3, reads DAGVTQSPTHLIKTRGQQVTLRCSPKSGHDTVSWYQQALGQGPQFIFQYYEEEERQRGNFPDRFSGHQFPNYSSELNVNALLLGDSALYLCASSPGLLTSTDTQYFGPGTRLTVL.

This chain links TRBV10-3 with TRBJ2-7; TCRdb picks TRBD1, but there is no DNA to check that call. Germline V gene sequence: CDR1 ENHRY, CDR2 SYGVKD. The CDR3 has 16 amino acids. CDR3 protein: CAISEPGGLSSYEQYF.

In terms of frequency, this clonotype is medium-sized. The chain is built from TRBV30 and TRBJ1-1. Germline V CDR1 and CDR2: GTSNPN, SVGIG (reference sequence). The CDR3 sequence is 13 residues long. The CDR3 reads CAWTLAGGSKAFF.

V gene TRBV6-1 combines with J gene TRBJ1-1. Germline assignment: CDR1 MNHNS and CDR2 SASEGT. The CDR3 length is 16 residues. CDR3 in amino acids: CASSERVGGGNTEAFF.

This clonotype is labeled medium-sized based on frequency. The rearrangement joins TRBV7-2 to TRBJ2-2; TCRdb picks TRBD1, but there is no DNA to check that call. Germline CDR1 SGHTA, CDR2 FQGNSA. CDR3 length: 14 amino acids. The chain's CDR3 is CASSSRGVTGELFF. The complete variable domain, with remaining parts taken from reference TRBV7-2 and TRBJ2-2, reads GAGVSQSPSNKVTEKGKDVELRCDPISGHTALYWYRQSLGQGLEFLIYFQGNSAPDKSGLPSDRFSAERTGGSVSTLTIQRTQQEDSAVYLCASSSRGVTGELFFGEGSRLTVL.

This chain uses TRBV6-5 with TRBJ1-5; TCRdb selects TRBD1, and the lack of DNA leaves this call unchecked. Germline CDR1 and CDR2: MNHEY and SVGAGI. The CDR3 has 13 amino acids. CDR3 sequence: CASGTGVSQPQHF.

By frequency, this clonotype is large. The chain has TRBV7-2 and TRBJ1-1. Germline CDR1 SGHTA, CDR2 FQGNSA. The CDR3 consists of 13 residues. The CDR3 region is CASSFSPGLWAFF.